This is a list of T cell receptor beta chains from one sample in a study of T-cell memory formation after mild COVID-19. TCRdb reprocessed the 5' RACE reads via MiXCR and lists one record per CDR3 protein. The table lists about 160,000 distinct CDR3 sequences, around a third of them singletons, with about 12% in the top ten. The sample consisted of PBMCs or a T cell subset sorted from them (not recorded which). The source is an adult woman who had mild COVID-19 (a few samples of this study predate the infection). Cell type and time point are not known. Both conserved end residues are part of each CDR3. D genes are given only for firm matches. Clone size is given for some rows only: seen once, a few or many times, or a class if the clone is expanded.

TRBV4-1	few	TRBJ1-5	NA	TGCGCCAGCAGCCAGATGGTAGGGGGAGATCAGCCCCAGCATTTT	CASSQMVGGDQPQHF
TRBV7-9	NA	TRBJ1-1	NA	TGTGCCAGCAGCGCAGGGCTGAGCATGAACACTGAAGCTTTCTTT	CASSAGLSMNTEAFF
TRBV7-7	NA	TRBJ2-2	TRBD2	TGTGCCAGCAGCTCTAGGAAATGGACTAGCGGGGGTCCTGAAACCGGGGAGCTGTTTTTT	CASSSRKWTSGGPETGELFF
TRBV12-3/TRBV12-4	NA	TRBJ2-7	TRBD2	TGTGCCAGCAGTTTATTCGGGGGGGGCCACGAGCAGTACTTC	CASSLFGGGHEQYF
TRBV5-6	NA	TRBJ2-1	NA	TGTGCCAGCAGCTTGCGGGACGGCTACAATGAGCAGTTCTTC	CASSLRDGYNEQFF
TRBV12-3/TRBV12-4	NA	TRBJ1-1	NA	TGTGCCAGCAGCCTGACAGCTGCTGAAGCTTTCTTT	CASSLTAAEAFF
TRBV6-5	NA	TRBJ2-5	NA	TGTGCCAGCAGTTCAGTTGAGAAGACCCAGTACTTC	CASSSVEKTQYF
TRBV10-3	NA	TRBJ2-5	TRBD2	TGTGCCATCAGTGAGAGTGAGCGGGAGGTTGTAGAGACCCAGTACTTC	CAISESEREVVETQYF
TRBV5-1	NA	TRBJ1-1	NA	TGCGCCAGCAGCTTGGATCAGGGACTCACTGAAGCTTTCTTT	CASSLDQGLTEAFF
TRBV5-1	NA	TRBJ1-1	TRBD1	TGCGCCAGCGGACAGGGATTGAACACTGAAGCTTTCTTT	CASGQGLNTEAFF
TRBV11-1	NA	TRBJ2-5	TRBD2	TGTGCCAGCAGCAAACGGACTAGCGATGAGACCCAGTACTTC	CASSKRTSDETQYF
TRBV7-3	few	TRBJ2-5	NA	TGTGCCAGCAGCTCCGGGGGGCAGGGAGAGACCCAGTACTTC	CASSSGGQGETQYF
TRBV10-3	NA	TRBJ2-3	NA	TGTGCCACCCGAAACACCTCAGATACGCAGTATTTT	CATRNTSDTQYF
TRBV7-3	NA	TRBJ1-2	TRBD1	TGTGCCAGCAGCCCCCGGACAGGGAAGGGAGATGGCTACACCTTC	CASSPRTGKGDGYTF
TRBV12-3/TRBV12-4	NA	TRBJ1-5	NA	TGTGCCAGCAGCCCCGCGGGGCGCAATCAGCCCCAGCATTTT	CASSPAGRNQPQHF
TRBV6-4	NA	TRBJ2-7	NA	TGTGCCAGCAGAGCCGAGGGAGAGGTGTACTTC	CASRAEGEVYF
TRBV12-3/TRBV12-4	NA	TRBJ2-2	TRBD1	TGTGCCAGCAGTCCGGCCCCTGGGACAGGCGCGGACACCGGGGAGCTGTTTTTT	CASSPAPGTGADTGELFF
TRBV29-1	NA	TRBJ2-1	NA	TGCAGCGTTGACCACAATGAGCAGTTCTTC	CSVDHNEQFF
TRBV28	NA	TRBJ2-3	TRBD1	TGTGCCAGCAGTCCTGCGACAGGGGCGAGGGCAGATACGCAGTATTTT	CASSPATGARADTQYF
TRBV6-2/TRBV6-3	NA	TRBJ2-7	TRBD1	TGTGCCAGCAGTCCCCGGTCGGGTGGGACAGCCTACGAGCAGTACTTC	CASSPRSGGTAYEQYF
TRBV7-9	NA	TRBJ2-3	NA	TGTGCCAGCAGCCCAAACCCAGATACGCAGTATTTT	CASSPNPDTQYF
TRBV6-2/TRBV6-3	NA	TRBJ2-1	TRBD2	TGTGCCAGCAGTATAGCGGGAGGTTTCCACAATGAGCAGTTCTTC	CASSIAGGFHNEQFF
TRBV6-1	few	TRBJ1-5	NA	TGTGCCAGCAGCCTCCAGGGTGAAAGCAATCAGCCCCAGCATTTT	CASSLQGESNQPQHF
TRBV20-1	NA	TRBJ2-6	NA	TGCAGTGCTAGGCCGTTGACTGGGGCCAACGTCCTGACTTTC	CSARPLTGANVLTF
TRBV24-1	NA	TRBJ1-2	NA	TGTGCCACCAGTGACCCCGCCGGCTACACCTTC	CATSDPAGYTF
TRBV5-1	NA	TRBJ2-7	NA	TGCGCCAGCAGCTTGGTCCCCGCCGCAGCTGAGCAGTACTTC	CASSLVPAAAEQYF
TRBV5-5	few	TRBJ2-1	NA	TGTGCCAGCAGCTTGTTTTCTGGGTCGGGAGTGGGCAATGAGCAGTTCTTC	CASSLFSGSGVGNEQFF
TRBV5-1	few	TRBJ2-7	TRBD2	TGCGCCAGCAGCAGAGCGGGGGGTAAAAGCTCCTACGAGCAGTACTTC	CASSRAGGKSSYEQYF
TRBV3-1	NA	TRBJ1-1	NA	TGTGCCAGCAGCCAAGTGGACACTGAAGCTTTCTTT	CASSQVDTEAFF
TRBV4-3	NA	TRBJ2-1	NA	TGCGCCAGCAGCCAAGATATGGGGCGGGAGCAGTTCTTC	CASSQDMGREQFF
TRBV7-2	NA	TRBJ2-7	NA	TGTGCCAGCAGCGCTTTACTCTACGAGCAGTACTTC	CASSALLYEQYF
TRBV19	NA	TRBJ1-2	NA	TGTGCCAGTATTGACCGGGGGAGGACGCCTGGCTACACCTTC	CASIDRGRTPGYTF
TRBV7-7	few	TRBJ2-5	TRBD2	TGTGCTAGCAGCTTAGCGGGAGGACGCCAAGAGACCCAGTACTTC	CASSLAGGRQETQYF
TRBV20-1	few	TRBJ2-7	TRBD1	TGCAGTGCTAGCCCTCGACAGGGAACCTCCTACGAGCAGTACTTC	CSASPRQGTSYEQYF
TRBV12-3/TRBV12-4	many	TRBJ2-1	TRBD2	TGTGCCAGCAGTCAGCAACTAGCGGGGTACAATGAGCAGTTCTTC	CASSQQLAGYNEQFF
TRBV7-9	NA	TRBJ2-1	NA	TGTGCAAGCAGCTTGTTCGTGGGCCCCAATGAGCAGTTCTTC	CASSLFVGPNEQFF
TRBV7-3	NA	TRBJ1-2	TRBD1	TGTGCCAGCAGCGCTACGACAGGGCCAGGATATGGCTACACCTTC	CASSATTGPGYGYTF
TRBV12-3/TRBV12-4	few	TRBJ2-3	NA	TGTGCCAGCACTCGAGGGGACTCCTCCACAGATACGCAGTATTTT	CASTRGDSSTDTQYF
TRBV7-2	NA	TRBJ2-1	TRBD2	TGTGCCAGCAGGGGGGGGGACTCTCTCCTCTACAATGAGCAGTTCTTC	CASRGGDSLLYNEQFF
TRBV24-1	NA	TRBJ2-3	NA	TGTGCCACCAGTGAGACAGTCCGGGGCACAGATACGCAGTATTTT	CATSETVRGTDTQYF
TRBV3-1	few	TRBJ2-7	NA	TGTGCCAGCAGCCATTACGACAGGTCATACGAGCAGTACTTC	CASSHYDRSYEQYF
TRBV20-1	NA	TRBJ1-5	NA	TGCAGTGCTTGTGACCTGAGGGAGCCCCAGCATTTT	CSACDLREPQHF
TRBV20-1	NA	TRBJ2-7	NA	TGCAGTGCTAACAAGGGAACCTACGAGCAGTACTTC	CSANKGTYEQYF
TRBV29-1	few	TRBJ2-7	NA	TGCAGCGTCGAGGGTAGCTCCTACGAGCAGTACTTC	CSVEGSSYEQYF
TRBV27	few	TRBJ1-2	NA	TGTGCCAGCAGTTCACCAGGGGAGGTCTATGGCTACACCTTC	CASSSPGEVYGYTF
TRBV15	NA	TRBJ2-7	TRBD2	TGTGCCACCAGCAGAGATTTATTGGCTAGCGGGTCCTACGAGCAGTACTTC	CATSRDLLASGSYEQYF